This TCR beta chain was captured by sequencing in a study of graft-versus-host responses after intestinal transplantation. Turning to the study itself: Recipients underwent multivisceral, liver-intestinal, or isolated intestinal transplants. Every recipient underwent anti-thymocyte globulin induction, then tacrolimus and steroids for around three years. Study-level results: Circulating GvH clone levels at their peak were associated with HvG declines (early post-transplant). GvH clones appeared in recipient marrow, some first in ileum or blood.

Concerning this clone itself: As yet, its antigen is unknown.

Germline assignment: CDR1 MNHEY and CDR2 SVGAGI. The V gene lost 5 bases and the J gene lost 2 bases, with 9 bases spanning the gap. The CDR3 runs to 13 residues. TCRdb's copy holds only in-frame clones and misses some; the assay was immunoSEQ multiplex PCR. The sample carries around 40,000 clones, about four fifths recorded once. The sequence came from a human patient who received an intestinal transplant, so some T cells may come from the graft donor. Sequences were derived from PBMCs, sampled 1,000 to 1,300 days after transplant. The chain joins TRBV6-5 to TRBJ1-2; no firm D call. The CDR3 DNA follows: TGTGCCAGCAGTGAAGACATAAACTATGGCTACACCTTC. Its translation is CASSEDINYGYTF.